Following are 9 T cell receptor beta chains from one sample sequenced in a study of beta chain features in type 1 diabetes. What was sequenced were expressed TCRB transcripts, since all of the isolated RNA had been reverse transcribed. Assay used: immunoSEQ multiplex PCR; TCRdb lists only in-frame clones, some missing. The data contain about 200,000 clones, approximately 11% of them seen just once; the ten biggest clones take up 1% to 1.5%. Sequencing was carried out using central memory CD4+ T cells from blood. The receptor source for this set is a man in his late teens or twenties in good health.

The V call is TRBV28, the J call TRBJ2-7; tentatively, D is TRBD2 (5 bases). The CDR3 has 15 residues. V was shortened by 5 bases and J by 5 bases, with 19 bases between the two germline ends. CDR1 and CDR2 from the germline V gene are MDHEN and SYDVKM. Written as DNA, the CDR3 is TGTGCCAGCAGTCCCTCGGGTTCGGGGTTCCACGAGCAGTACTTC. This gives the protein CASSPSGSGFHEQYF.

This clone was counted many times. The CDR3 bases are TGTGCCTGGAGAACCGGGACTACGTATACGGGTACGCAGTATTTT. It codes for CAWRTGTTYTGTQYF. V usage is TRBV30 and J usage is TRBJ2-3; 7 bases are a match to TRBD2. The CDR3 sequence is 15 residues long. Germline CDR1 reads GTSNPN; CDR2 reads SVGIG (reference sequence). Germline trimming cut 3 bases from V and 8 bases from J; bases unmatched to any gene: 14.

The CDR3: CSVLQGENEQFF. CDR3 sequence (DNA): TGCAGCGTGCTACAGGGGGAAAATGAGCAGTTCTTC. V and J are TRBV29-1 and TRBJ2-1; TRBD1 agrees at 8 bases. The V gene end was trimmed by 6 bases and the J gene end by 7 bases; junction bases not matched to a gene: 5. Per the germline V gene, CDR1 is SQVTM and CDR2 is ANQGSEA. The CDR3 covers 12 residues.

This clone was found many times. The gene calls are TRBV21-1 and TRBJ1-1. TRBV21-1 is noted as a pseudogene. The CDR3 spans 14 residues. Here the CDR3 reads CASSRGRRGTEAFF. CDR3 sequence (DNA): TGTGCCAGCAGCAGGGGCCGGCGGGGCACTGAAGCTTTCTTT.

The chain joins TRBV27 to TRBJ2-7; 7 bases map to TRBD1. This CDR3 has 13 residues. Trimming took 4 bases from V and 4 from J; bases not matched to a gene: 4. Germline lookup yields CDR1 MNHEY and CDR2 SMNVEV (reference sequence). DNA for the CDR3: TGTGCCAGCAGTTCCCAACAGGGGTACGAGCAGTACTTC. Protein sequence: CASSSQQGYEQYF.

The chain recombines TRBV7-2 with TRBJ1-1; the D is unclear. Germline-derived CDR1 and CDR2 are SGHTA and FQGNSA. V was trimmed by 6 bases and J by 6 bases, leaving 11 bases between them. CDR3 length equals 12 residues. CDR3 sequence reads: CASSLQKAEAFF. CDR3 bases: TGTGCCAGCAGTTTACAGAAGGCTGAAGCTTTCTTT.

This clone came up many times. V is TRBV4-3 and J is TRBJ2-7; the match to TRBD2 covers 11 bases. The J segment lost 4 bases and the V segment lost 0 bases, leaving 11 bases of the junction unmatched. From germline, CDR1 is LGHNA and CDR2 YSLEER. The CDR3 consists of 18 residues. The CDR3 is CASSQEFSGRVIIYEQYF. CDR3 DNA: TGCGCCAGCAGCCAAGAGTTTAGCGGGAGGGTAATTATTTACGAGCAGTACTTC.

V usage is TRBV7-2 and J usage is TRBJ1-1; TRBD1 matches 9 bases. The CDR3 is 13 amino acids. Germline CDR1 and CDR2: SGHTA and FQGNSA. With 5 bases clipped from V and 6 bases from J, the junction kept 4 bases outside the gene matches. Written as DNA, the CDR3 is TGTGCCAGCAGCCAACAGGGGGCGGCTGAAGCTTTCTTT. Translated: CASSQQGAAEAFF.

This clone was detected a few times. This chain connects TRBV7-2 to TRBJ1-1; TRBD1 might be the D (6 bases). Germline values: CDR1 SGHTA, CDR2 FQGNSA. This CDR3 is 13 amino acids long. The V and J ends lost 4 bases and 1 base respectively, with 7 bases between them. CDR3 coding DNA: TGTGCCAGCAGCTGGGGACAGAACACTGAAGCTTTCTTT. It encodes CASSWGQNTEAFF. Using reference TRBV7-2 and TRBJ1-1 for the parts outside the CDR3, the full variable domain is GAGVSQSPSNKVTEKGKDVELRCDPISGHTALYWYRQSLGQGLEFLIYFQGNSAPDKSGLPSDRFSAERTGGSVSTLTIQRTQQEDSAVYLCASSWGQNTEAFFGQGTRLTVV.